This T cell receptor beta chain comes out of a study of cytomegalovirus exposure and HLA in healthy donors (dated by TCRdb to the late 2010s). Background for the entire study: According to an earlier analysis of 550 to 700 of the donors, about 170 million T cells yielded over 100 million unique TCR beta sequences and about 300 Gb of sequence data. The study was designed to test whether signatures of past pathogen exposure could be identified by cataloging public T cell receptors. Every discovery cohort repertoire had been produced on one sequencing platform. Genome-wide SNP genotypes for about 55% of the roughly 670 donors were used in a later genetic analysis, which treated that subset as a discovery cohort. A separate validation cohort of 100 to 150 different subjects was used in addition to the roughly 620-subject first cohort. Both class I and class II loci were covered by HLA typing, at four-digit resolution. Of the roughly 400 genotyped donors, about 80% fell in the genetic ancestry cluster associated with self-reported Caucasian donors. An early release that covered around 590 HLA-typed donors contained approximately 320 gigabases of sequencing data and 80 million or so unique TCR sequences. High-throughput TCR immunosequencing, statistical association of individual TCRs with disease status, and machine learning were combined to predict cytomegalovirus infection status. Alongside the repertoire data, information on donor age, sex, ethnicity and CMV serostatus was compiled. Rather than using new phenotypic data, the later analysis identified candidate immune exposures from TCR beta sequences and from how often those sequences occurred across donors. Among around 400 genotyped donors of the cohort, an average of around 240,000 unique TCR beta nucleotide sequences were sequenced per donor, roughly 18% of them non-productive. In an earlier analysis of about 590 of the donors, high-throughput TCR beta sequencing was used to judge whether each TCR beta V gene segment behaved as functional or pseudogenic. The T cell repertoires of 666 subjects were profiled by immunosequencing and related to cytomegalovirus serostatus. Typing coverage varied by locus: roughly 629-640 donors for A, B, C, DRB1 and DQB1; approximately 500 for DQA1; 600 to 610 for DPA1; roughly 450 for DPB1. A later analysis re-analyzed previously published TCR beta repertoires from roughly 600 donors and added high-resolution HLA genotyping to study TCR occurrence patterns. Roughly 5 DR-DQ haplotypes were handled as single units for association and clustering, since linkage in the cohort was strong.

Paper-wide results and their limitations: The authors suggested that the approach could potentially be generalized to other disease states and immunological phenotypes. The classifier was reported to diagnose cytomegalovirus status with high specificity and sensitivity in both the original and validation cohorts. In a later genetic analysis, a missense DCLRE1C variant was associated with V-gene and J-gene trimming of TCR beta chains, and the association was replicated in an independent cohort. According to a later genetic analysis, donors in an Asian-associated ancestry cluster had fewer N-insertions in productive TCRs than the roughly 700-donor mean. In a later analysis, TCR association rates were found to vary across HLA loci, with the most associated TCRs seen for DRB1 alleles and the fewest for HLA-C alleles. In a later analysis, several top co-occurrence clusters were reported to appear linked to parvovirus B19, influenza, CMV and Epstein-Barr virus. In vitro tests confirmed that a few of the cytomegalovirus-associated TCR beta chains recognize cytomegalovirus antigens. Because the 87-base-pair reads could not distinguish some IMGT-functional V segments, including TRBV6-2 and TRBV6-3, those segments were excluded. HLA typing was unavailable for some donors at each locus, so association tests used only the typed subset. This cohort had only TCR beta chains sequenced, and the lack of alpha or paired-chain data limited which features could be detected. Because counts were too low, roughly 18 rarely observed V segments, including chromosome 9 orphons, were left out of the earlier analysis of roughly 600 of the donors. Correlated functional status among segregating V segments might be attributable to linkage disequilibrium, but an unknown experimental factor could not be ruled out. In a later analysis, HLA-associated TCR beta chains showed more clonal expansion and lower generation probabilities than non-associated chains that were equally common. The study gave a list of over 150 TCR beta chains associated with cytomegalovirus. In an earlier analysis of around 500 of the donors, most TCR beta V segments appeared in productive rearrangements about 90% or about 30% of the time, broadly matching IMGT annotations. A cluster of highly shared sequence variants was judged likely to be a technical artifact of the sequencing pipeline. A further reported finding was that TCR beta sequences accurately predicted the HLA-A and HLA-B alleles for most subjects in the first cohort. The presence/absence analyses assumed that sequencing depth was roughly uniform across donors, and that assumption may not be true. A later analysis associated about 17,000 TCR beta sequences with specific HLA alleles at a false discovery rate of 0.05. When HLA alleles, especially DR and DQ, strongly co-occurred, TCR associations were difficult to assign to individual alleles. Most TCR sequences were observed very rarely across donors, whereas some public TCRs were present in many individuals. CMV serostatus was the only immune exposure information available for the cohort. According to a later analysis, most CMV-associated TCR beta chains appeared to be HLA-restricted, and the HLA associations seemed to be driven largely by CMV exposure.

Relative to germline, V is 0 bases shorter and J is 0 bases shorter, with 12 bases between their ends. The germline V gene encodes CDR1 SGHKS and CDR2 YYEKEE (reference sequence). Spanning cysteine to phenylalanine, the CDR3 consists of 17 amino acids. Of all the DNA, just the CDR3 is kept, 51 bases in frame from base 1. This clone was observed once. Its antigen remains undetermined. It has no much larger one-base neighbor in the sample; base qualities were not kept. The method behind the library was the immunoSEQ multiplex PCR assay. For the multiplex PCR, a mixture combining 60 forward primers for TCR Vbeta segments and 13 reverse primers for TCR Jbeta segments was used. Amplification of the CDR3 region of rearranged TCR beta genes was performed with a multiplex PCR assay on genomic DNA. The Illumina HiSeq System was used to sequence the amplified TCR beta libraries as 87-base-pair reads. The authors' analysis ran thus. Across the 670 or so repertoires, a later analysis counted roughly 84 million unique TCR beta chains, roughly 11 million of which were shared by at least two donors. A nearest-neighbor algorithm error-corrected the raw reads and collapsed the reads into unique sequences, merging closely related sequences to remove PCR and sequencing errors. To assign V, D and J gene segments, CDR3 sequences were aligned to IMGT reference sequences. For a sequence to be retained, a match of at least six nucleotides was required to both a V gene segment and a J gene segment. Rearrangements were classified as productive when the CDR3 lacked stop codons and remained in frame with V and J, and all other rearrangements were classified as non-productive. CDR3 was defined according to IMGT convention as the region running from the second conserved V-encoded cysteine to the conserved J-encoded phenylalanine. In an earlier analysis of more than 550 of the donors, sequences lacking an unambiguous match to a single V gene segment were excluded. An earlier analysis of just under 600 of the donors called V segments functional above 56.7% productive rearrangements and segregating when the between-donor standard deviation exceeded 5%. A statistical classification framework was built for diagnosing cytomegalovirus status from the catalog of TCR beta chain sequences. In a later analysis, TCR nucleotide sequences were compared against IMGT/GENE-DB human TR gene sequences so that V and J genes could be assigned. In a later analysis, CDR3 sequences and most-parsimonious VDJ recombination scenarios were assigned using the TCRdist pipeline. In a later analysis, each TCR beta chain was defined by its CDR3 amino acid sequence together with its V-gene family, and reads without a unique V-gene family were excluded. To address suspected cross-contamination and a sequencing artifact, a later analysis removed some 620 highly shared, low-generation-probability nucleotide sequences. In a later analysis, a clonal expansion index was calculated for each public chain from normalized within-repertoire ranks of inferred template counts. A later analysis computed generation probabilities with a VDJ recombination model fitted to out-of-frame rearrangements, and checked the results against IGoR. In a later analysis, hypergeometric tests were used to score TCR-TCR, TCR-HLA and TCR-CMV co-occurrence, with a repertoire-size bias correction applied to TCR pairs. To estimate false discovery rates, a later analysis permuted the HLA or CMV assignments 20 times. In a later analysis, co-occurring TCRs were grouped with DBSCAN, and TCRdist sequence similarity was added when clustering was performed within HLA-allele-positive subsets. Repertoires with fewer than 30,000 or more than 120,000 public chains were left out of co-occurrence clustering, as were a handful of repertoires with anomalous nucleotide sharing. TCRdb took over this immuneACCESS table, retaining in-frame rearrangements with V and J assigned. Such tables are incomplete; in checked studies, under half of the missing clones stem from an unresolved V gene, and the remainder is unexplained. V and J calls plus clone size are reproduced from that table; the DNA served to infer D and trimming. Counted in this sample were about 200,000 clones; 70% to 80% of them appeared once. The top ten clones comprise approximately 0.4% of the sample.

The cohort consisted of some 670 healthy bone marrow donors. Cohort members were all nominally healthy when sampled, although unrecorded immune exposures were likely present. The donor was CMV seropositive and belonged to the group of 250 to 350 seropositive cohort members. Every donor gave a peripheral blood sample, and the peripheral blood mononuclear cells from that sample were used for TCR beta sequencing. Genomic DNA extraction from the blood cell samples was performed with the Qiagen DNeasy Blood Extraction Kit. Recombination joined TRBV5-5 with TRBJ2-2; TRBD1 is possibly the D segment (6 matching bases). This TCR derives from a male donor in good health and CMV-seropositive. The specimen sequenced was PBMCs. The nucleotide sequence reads TGTGCCAGCAGCTTGGTCGGGACACCCCCGAACACCGGGGAGCTGTTTTTT. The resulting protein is CASSLVGTPPNTGELFF. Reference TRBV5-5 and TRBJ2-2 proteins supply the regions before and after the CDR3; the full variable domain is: DAGVTQSPTHLIKTRGQQVTLRCSPISGHKSVSWYQQVLGQGPQFIFQYYEKEERGRGNFPDRFSARQFPNYSSELNVNALLLGDSALYLCASSLVGTPPNTGELFFGEGSRLTVL.